This T cell receptor (beta chain) was retrieved from a study of T cell repertoires in cytomegalovirus infection (dated by TCRdb to between 2019 and 2020). Study-wide context: Recently identified HLA-C-restricted CMV epitopes, whose presentation resists viral immunomodulation, were targeted by peptide stimulations together with well-studied HLA-B-restricted epitopes. Donor HLA type was relevant to the analysis, because carriage of CMV infection together with the matching HLA type was indicated by public TCR beta signatures.

Interpreted using the paper, the treatment or condition label stands for: in vitro stimulation with specific CMV peptide epitopes to enrich CMV-specific T cells. Study-level results and caveats: Carriers of CMV infection plus the relevant HLA type were discriminated by the cumulative frequency of public TCR beta family members in the study cohort and in an independent 352-donor cohort. In the ex vivo response, HLA-C-restricted CMV-specific TCR beta clonotypes were dominant, and in two of eight donors the single most frequent clonotype came from this HLA-C-restricted group.

This clonotype was found once. Its antigen target is currently unknown. Base quality data are lacking; no much larger clone is found one base away. A lone read gives weak evidence. The instrument given in TCRdb is Illumina HiSeq 1500. TCRdb passed the public sequencing reads through fastp at Q25 and MiXCR, retaining productive beta sequences. Here each entry gathers all rows of one CDR3 protein and keeps the most common genes and DNA. The sample table shows 200,000 to 250,000 distinct CDR3 sequences, and about 38% are seen once. The ten largest clones take up 55% to 70% of the sample. The origin of this receptor is a human donor in good health (CMV status not recorded). Some clones in this sample may be carry-over from other donors' samples. This specimen was CD8+ T cells from cultured PBMCs, taken from culture after CMV antigen stimulation.

In nucleotides, the sequence is TGTGCCAGCAGCCCCAAGGGCGACAGGGGGCTAATTGAAGCTTTCTTT. It translates as CASSPKGDRGLIEAFF. Here the chain combines TRBV7-9 and TRBJ1-1; 10 bases in between match TRBD1. Trimmed from V: 5 bases; trimmed from J: 7 bases; junction bases lacking a gene match: 13. Based on the germline V gene (reference sequence), the CDR1 and CDR2 sequences are SEHNR and FQNEAQ. Including cysteine and phenylalanine, the CDR3 has 16 amino acids. The kept DNA is CDR3 alone, 48 bases in frame from the first base.